The 17 T cell receptor beta chains presented below share a single source sample, sequenced in a study of T cells in localized non-small cell lung cancer (dated by TCRdb to 2018 to 2021). Library preparation was by the immunoSEQ multiplex PCR assay. Entries here come from immuneACCESS through TCRdb and include only in-frame sequences with V and J called. Some clones fail to appear in such tables; in the studies checked, an unresolved V gene covers under half of the shortfall, and the cause of the remainder is unknown. The sample table holds roughly 70,000 clones, of which around 85% were seen once. The biggest ten clones account for roughly 22% of the sample. Sequencing used peripheral blood, obtained before any cancer treatment. The receptors come from a male donor older than 55 with stage III squamous cell lung carcinoma.

V gene TRBV7-2 combines with J gene TRBJ1-6; tentatively, D is TRBD1 (5 bases). Trimming pared 0 bases from V and 7 bases from J, leaving 10 bases between. Germline values: CDR1 SGHTA, CDR2 FQGNSA. The CDR3 sequence is 15 residues long. The CDR3 reads CASSLAGPPNSPLHF. As DNA, the CDR3 is TGTGCCAGCAGCTTAGCGGGACCGCCAAATTCACCCCTCCACTTT.

The chain carries TRBV5-8 and TRBJ1-2; D possibly corresponds to TRBD1 (6 bases). Trimming pared 5 bases from V and 4 bases from J, leaving 9 bases between. This CDR3 comprises 12 residues. Per the germline V gene, CDR1 is SGHTS and CDR2 is YDEGEE. The DNA for the CDR3 is TGTGCCAGCAGTAGGGGGGGCTATGGCTACACCTTC. Its translation is CASSRGGYGYTF.

This chain joins TRBV7-2 and TRBJ2-5; D ambiguous. V lost 3 bases and J lost 5, with 4 bases in between. This CDR3 has 11 amino acids. Germline V lookup: CDR1 SGHTA, CDR2 FQGNSA. This chain's CDR3 is CASSFGETQYF. DNA of the CDR3: TGTGCCAGCAGCTTCGGGGAGACCCAGTACTTC.

The chain carries TRBV4-2 and TRBJ1-1, with unresolved D. CDR3 length: 14 amino acids. V lost 0 bases to trimming and J lost 0 bases, with 5 bases between them. Germline values: CDR1 LGHNA, CDR2 YNFKEQ. CDR3 nucleotides: TGTGCCAGCAGCCAAGATTGGGTGAACACTGAAGCTTTCTTT. Its protein product is CASSQDWVNTEAFF.

The gene calls are TRBV6-5 and TRBJ2-2; D not resolved. Deletions cut 5 bases from V and 5 bases from J, with 15 bases between. The CDR3 runs to 15 residues. The germline V gene encodes CDR1 MNHEY and CDR2 SVGAGI. The CDR3 DNA is TGTGCCAGCAGTGCAGTACGGGCGCGGACCGGGGAGCTGTTTTTT. This gives the protein CASSAVRARTGELFF.

The V call is TRBV6-1, the J call TRBJ1-5; tentatively, D is TRBD1 (5 bases). Germline loops: CDR1 MNHNS, CDR2 SASEGT. Trimming left V 7 bases short and J 3 bases short, with 16 bases between. The length of the CDR3 is 15 residues. CDR3 bases: TGTGCCAGCACCACGTCGGGACGGAACAATCAGCCCCAGCATTTT. This sequence encodes CASTTSGRNNQPQHF.

The chain uses TRBV29-1 and TRBJ1-2; D may be TRBD1 (5 bases). The CDR3 covers 15 residues. V lost 4 bases and J lost 5, with 20 bases in between. The V gene's germline CDR1 is SQVTM and CDR2 ANQGSEA. The CDR3 sequence is CSVVGTDSSTYGYTF. The CDR3 bases are TGCAGCGTTGTGGGGACCGACTCAAGCACGTATGGCTACACCTTC.

The sample holds a few counts of this clone. The chain recombines TRBV23-1 with TRBJ1-1; D unresolved. TRBV23-1 carries the ORF label, with uncertain function. The CDR3 sequence is 10 residues long. CDR3 sequence: CGEESREAFF. In DNA form, the CDR3 reads TGCGGTGAGGAGAGCCGGGAAGCTTTCTTT.

The V call is TRBV7-9, the J call TRBJ2-5; TRBD2 is a possible D gene (7 bases). Germline assignment: CDR1 SEHNR and CDR2 FQNEAQ (reference sequence). Trimming shortened V by 5 bases and J by 5 bases, and 18 bases separated the two germline ends. The CDR3 length is 15 residues. For the CDR3, the DNA is TGTGCCAGCAGCCCGGACCTAGGGGGGGATGAGACCCAGTACTTC. Translated, it gives CASSPDLGGDETQYF.

This clone was seen a single time. The chain employs TRBV11-2 and TRBJ2-4, with 10 nucleotides matching TRBD2. This CDR3 region has 15 residues. From germline, CDR1 is SGHAT and CDR2 FQNNGV. The V and J ends lost 5 bases and 8 bases, in that order; junction bases with no gene match: 9. The CDR3 protein is CASSPRGAGGDIQYF. The CDR3 DNA sequence: TGTGCCAGCAGCCCTCGAGGAGCGGGGGGGGACATTCAGTACTTC. The full variable domain, in which reference TRBV11-2 and TRBJ2-4 provide the parts outside the CDR3, is EAGVAQSPRYKIIEKRQSVAFWCNPISGHATLYWYQQILGQGPKLLIQFQNNGVVDDSQLPKDRFSAERLKGVDSTLKIQPAKLEDSAVYLCASSPRGAGGDIQYFGAGTRLSVL.

The chain recombines TRBV2 with TRBJ1-2; the D is unclear. CDR1 and CDR2 (germline): SNHLY, FYNNEI. The CDR3 runs to 12 residues. The V end lost 6 bases, the J end lost 8 bases, and 13 bases lay between the germline ends. CDR3 sequence: CASRRTTTGYTF. The DNA for the CDR3 is TGTGCCAGCAGAAGGACTACAACCGGCTACACCTTC.

This chain joins TRBV10-3 and TRBJ2-1, with 9 nucleotides matching TRBD2. Germline V CDR1 and CDR2: ENHRY, SYGVKD. V was clipped by 6 bases and J by 4 bases; unmatched bases: 4. This CDR3 has 14 amino acids. CDR3 protein: CAISEGLAYNEQFF. CDR3 sequence (DNA): TGTGCCATCAGCGAGGGACTAGCTTACAATGAGCAGTTCTTC.

CDR3 residues: CASSMATEQYF. CDR3 DNA: TGTGCCAGCAGTATGGCTACCGAGCAGTACTTC. This sequence joins TRBV2 and TRBJ2-7; D gene unclear. CDR3 length: 11 amino acids. Germline V gene lookup returns CDR1 SNHLY and CDR2 FYNNEI. Trimming took 5 bases from V and 6 from J, leaving 8 bases between them.

The gene calls are TRBV9 and TRBJ1-6; D might be TRBD1 (5 bases). CDR3 size: 15 residues. Trimming took off 1 base at V and 7 bases at J, with 12 bases between the two ends. The V gene's germline CDR1 is SGDLS and CDR2 YYNGEE. The CDR3 reads CASSVQGSQNSPLHF. The CDR3 DNA reads as TGTGCCAGCAGCGTACAGGGTTCCCAAAATTCACCCCTCCACTTT.

This clone came up once. V is TRBV19 and J is TRBJ1-5, with D tentatively TRBD1 (5 bases). The CDR3 has 16 amino acids. Germline loops: CDR1 LNHDA, CDR2 SQIVND (reference sequence). V dropped 6 bases and J dropped 6 bases, with 21 bases sitting between them. The CDR3 DNA sequence: TGTGCCAGTAGCACCCCAGGGAGGTTAGACGTTCAGCCCCAGCATTTT. Translation: CASSTPGRLDVQPQHF.

This sequence joins TRBV7-2 and TRBJ2-1, with TRBD1 identical over 7 bases. Trimming removed 5 bases from V and 6 bases from J; junction bases left unmatched: 10. CDR1 and CDR2 (germline): SGHTA, FQGNSA. The CDR3 has 15 amino acids. CDR3 DNA: TGTGCCAGCAGCATACAACCGGGACAGATCAATGAGCAGTTCTTC. Its translation is CASSIQPGQINEQFF.

The genes are TRBV7-6 and TRBJ1-6; 7 nucleotides match TRBD1. CDR1 is SGHVS, CDR2 FNYEAQ, per germline. The CDR3 is made up of 17 amino acids. V trimming: 5 bases; J trimming: 0 bases; junction bases outside the gene matches: 7. CDR3 residues: CASSPSGGSSYNSPLHF. The DNA for the CDR3 is TGTGCCAGCAGCCCCTCAGGGGGGAGCTCCTATAATTCACCCCTCCACTTT.